The sequence of this T cell receptor beta chain was determined in a study of regulatory T cells in long-lasting Graves disease. Study-level information: The antithyroid drugs taken by newly diagnosed Graves' patients had been used for under 3 months.

Building of the TCR beta libraries involved iRepertoire HTBI primers and Arm-PCR of CDR3 regions. TCRdb re-analysed the multiplex PCR reads in MiXCR, keeping a single row per CDR3 protein. This table holds about 610,000 distinct CDR3 sequences, approximately 16% found once. Time point: newly diagnosed GD, antithyroid drugs for less than 3 months. The authors made the TCR library using RNA they extracted from PBMCs. Germline assignment: CDR1 DFQATT and CDR2 SNEGSKA (reference sequence). This CDR3 has 16 residues. V dropped 7 bases and J dropped 7; count of bases not matched to a gene: 16. The same sample was also studied in work on T cells in Graves' hyperthyroidism and ophthalmopathy. From that second work: When the TCR CDR3 underwent first-round RT-PCR, the HTBI primer set was used. Within blood appeared most thyroid clonotypes that had expanded above 0.001.

Sample: peripheral blood mononuclear cells (PBMCs), taken at new diagnosis, from a patient treated with antithyroid drugs. This TCR was recovered from a man aged 18 to 35 with Graves disease. The rearrangement links TRBV20-1 to TRBJ2-1; TRBD2 matches at 10 bases. This CDR3 reads CSVKGVSGRGGNEQFF. DNA of the CDR3: TGCAGTGTTAAAGGGGTCAGCGGGAGGGGGGGGAATGAGCAGTTCTTC.